This T cell receptor beta chain came from a study of T-cell memory formation after mild COVID-19. Study-wide background: Largely, the TCR clusters proved donor specific. The study's findings and limits: Cross-reactive memory apparently joined, as some responding clones appeared in pre-infection memory.

From 5'RACE with constant-segment primers came TCR alpha and TCR beta cDNA libraries that carried sample barcodes and UMIs. Via MiXCR, TCRdb re-called the 5' RACE reads, giving one row per CDR3 protein. The sample holds 430,000 or so distinct CDR3 sequences, about 23% seen once. A remark on this clonotype: Its antigen is unknown.

Germline V gene data show CDR1 as SGHRS and CDR2 as YFSETQ. Trimming removed 7 bases from V and 6 bases from J, with 17 bases in between. This CDR3 is 14 amino acids long. The sequenced sample consisted of PBMCs or a T cell subset sorted from them (not recorded which). The TCR was taken from an adult woman who had mild COVID-19 (a few samples of this study predate the infection). Cell type and time point are not known. This chain joins TRBV5-1 and TRBJ2-1; D remains unclear. CDR3 bases: TGCGCCAGCTCGCGAAACCAGGAGTTCAATGAGCAGTTCTTC. It yields the protein CASSRNQEFNEQFF.